The 23 T cell receptor beta chains below all came from one sample that was sequenced in a study of neurological immune-mediated disorders. MiXCR, run by TCRdb on the 5' RACE reads, gives a single entry per CDR3 protein. The sample consists of tens of thousands of distinct CDR3 sequences, 5.2% of them appearing once. Sequencing was carried out using PBMCs. All receptors derive from a man aged 18 to 35 with multiple sclerosis.

V is TRBV7-9 and J is TRBJ1-6; tentative D call: TRBD1 (5 bases). Germline loops: CDR1 SEHNR, CDR2 FQNEAQ (reference sequence). The V and J ends lost 1 base and 6 bases respectively, with 7 bases between them. This CDR3 region has 14 residues. The CDR3 sequence: CASSLGDFNSPLHF. The CDR3 coding sequence is TGTGCCAGCAGCTTAGGGGACTTTAATTCACCCCTCCACTTT. Filled out from reference TRBV7-9 and TRBJ1-6, the complete variable domain reads DTGVSQNPRHKITKRGQNVTFRCDPISEHNRLYWYRQTLGQGPEFLTYFQNEAQLEKSRLLSDRFSAERPKGSFSTLEIQRTEQGDSAMYLCASSLGDFNSPLHFGNGTRLTVT.

This clonotype showed up many times. The chain carries TRBV5-1 and TRBJ2-5; D tentatively reads TRBD1 or TRBD2 (5 bases each). Trimming cost V 2 bases and J 0 bases, with 11 bases left between them. CDR3 length: 15 amino acids. Germline loops: CDR1 SGHRS, CDR2 YFSETQ. The chain's CDR3 is CASSLGLGDQETQYF. The CDR3 DNA reads TGCGCCAGCAGCTTAGGGTTGGGGGACCAAGAGACCCAGTACTTC.

Many counts were recorded for this clonotype. The CDR3 DNA reads as TGCAGCGTTGCTCACGATGAGCAGTTCTTC. It codes for CSVAHDEQFF. This chain uses TRBV29-1 with TRBJ2-1; D unclear. This CDR3 is 10 amino acids long. The germline CDR1 and CDR2 sequences are SQVTM and ANQGSEA. The ends were cut back, 4 bases at V and 8 bases at J, with 6 bases in the middle.

Ten or more counts support this clonotype. The CDR3 coding sequence is TGCAGTGCTAGTTTGGGACTTTTGAACACTGAAGCTTTCTTT. As protein: CSASLGLLNTEAFF. This chain joins TRBV20-1 and TRBJ1-1, with D perhaps TRBD1 (5 bases). V lost 3 bases and J 0 bases, leaving 11 bases between the germline ends. The CDR3 runs 14 residues. Looked up from germline, CDR1 is DFQATT and CDR2 is SNEGSKA (reference sequence).

This clonotype was recorded at least ten times. The chain joins TRBV5-1 to TRBJ2-7, with D tentatively TRBD2 (6 bases). The germline V and J ends were trimmed by 0 bases and 5 bases, with 12 bases remaining between them. The CDR3 runs 14 residues. In germline, CDR1 is SGHRS, CDR2 YFSETQ. The DNA of the CDR3 is TGCGCCAGCAGCTTGGTCCCCGGGAGCCACGAGCAGTACTTC. Translation gives CASSLVPGSHEQYF.

This clonotype was observed at least ten times. The chain recombines TRBV29-1 with TRBJ1-2; 7 positions agree with TRBD1. In germline, CDR1 is SQVTM, CDR2 ANQGSEA. Germline trimming cut 6 bases from V and 0 bases from J; bases unmatched to any gene: 16. The CDR3 extends over 17 amino acids. The CDR3 nucleotides are TGCAGCGTGGGTAGTCGTGGCAGGGGGACCTCTAACTATGGCTACACCTTC. Amino acid sequence: CSVGSRGRGTSNYGYTF.

This clonotype was seen more than once but under ten times. Possible read error: a much larger clone is one base away. The CDR3 DNA is TGTGCCGTGCGGACTAGAGGGGGTCGGAGGGAGTTCTTC. Translating gives CAVRTRGGRREFF. The chain joins TRBV10-3 to TRBJ2-1; D may be TRBD2 (7 bases). The V and J ends lost 11 bases and 14 bases respectively, with 25 bases between them. Germline CDR1 reads ENHRY; CDR2 reads SYGVKD. This CDR3 contains 13 residues.

This clonotype was seen repeatedly, ten times or more. The rearrangement links TRBV2 to TRBJ1-3; no definite D call. There are 14 residues in the CDR3. Germline-derived CDR1 and CDR2 are SNHLY and FYNNEI. Trimming took off 8 bases at V and 0 bases at J, with 11 bases between the two ends. The CDR3 here is CASSPESSGNTIYF. CDR3 DNA: TGTGCCAGCTCTCCAGAGTCCTCTGGAAACACCATATATTTT.

The rearrangement links TRBV5-6 to TRBJ2-1; 8 bases line up with TRBD2. With 6 bases clipped from V and 6 bases from J, the junction kept 8 bases outside the gene matches. CDR1 is SGHDT and CDR2 is YYEEEE in the germline V gene. The CDR3 has 14 amino acids. The CDR3 DNA follows: TGTGCCAGCACCCTCGGGGGGGTAAGCAATGAGCAGTTCTTC. This translates into CASTLGGVSNEQFF.

This clonotype has at least ten counts. V is TRBV5-1 and J is TRBJ2-2; no clear D gene. From germline, CDR1 is SGHRS and CDR2 YFSETQ. The CDR3 consists of 12 residues. Trimming took 0 bases from V and 6 from J, leaving 3 bases between them. CDR3 in amino acids: CASSLVPGELFF. In DNA, the CDR3 is TGCGCCAGCAGCTTGGTCCCCGGGGAGCTGTTTTTT.

This clonotype was counted many times. The CDR3 DNA reads TGCGCCAGCAGGCTCCCGACAGGGATTGAGCAGTTCTTC. It translates to CASRLPTGIEQFF. V usage is TRBV10-2 and J usage is TRBJ2-1, with 7 bases that match TRBD1. This CDR3 region has 13 residues. Germline CDR1 reads WSHSY; CDR2 reads SAAADI. V lost 6 bases to trimming and J lost 9 bases; unmatched junction nucleotides: 8.

The chain has TRBV29-1 and TRBJ2-7, with 7 bases identical to TRBD2. CDR1 is SQVTM and CDR2 is ANQGSEA in the germline V gene. The CDR3 consists of 12 residues. V shed 6 bases, J shed 2 bases, and the junction held 4 bases outside the gene matches. CDR3 coding DNA: TGCAGCGTGCTAGCGGATACCTACGAGCAGTACTTC. It specifies CSVLADTYEQYF.

This clonotype was detected ten times or more. The genes are TRBV20-1 and TRBJ2-2; 11 nucleotides match TRBD2. The J segment lost 3 bases and the V segment lost 4 bases, leaving 13 bases of the junction unmatched. This CDR3 comprises 18 residues. The germline gives CDR1 DFQATT, CDR2 SNEGSKA (reference sequence). CDR3 nucleotide sequence: TGCAGTGCTATACTAGCGGGGGTAAAAAATTTAGACACCGGGGAGCTGTTTTTT. Translated, it gives CSAILAGVKNLDTGELFF.

This clonotype was observed at least ten times. This chain uses TRBV7-2 with TRBJ2-2; D is unclear. CDR1 and CDR2 (germline): SGHTA, FQGNSA. V was cut by 7 bases and J by 6 bases, with 15 bases left in between. The CDR3 consists of 14 residues. The CDR3 DNA follows: TGTGCCAGCACCCTGGCCTGGGTCGCCGGGGAGCTGTTTTTT. It is translated as CASTLAWVAGELFF.

There are many counts of this clonotype. The CDR3 DNA reads TGTGCCAGCAGCTTGGGTCCCTCTGGAAACACCATATATTTT. Its protein product is CASSLGPSGNTIYF. This sequence joins TRBV5-4 and TRBJ1-3; D is unclear. The V end lost 0 bases, the J end lost 0 bases, and 4 bases lay between the germline ends. In germline, CDR1 is SGHNT, CDR2 YYREEE (reference sequence). There are 14 residues in the CDR3.

This clonotype was counted many times. This rearrangement joins TRBV12-3 or TRBV12-4 to TRBJ2-1; 8 nucleotides align to TRBD2. J gave up 5 bases and V 6 bases, and 12 bases lay outside the gene matches. The CDR3 covers 16 residues. The CDR3 reads CASSPPRGAIDNEQFF. The CDR3 nucleotides are TGTGCCAGCAGCCCACCGCGGGGGGCCATCGACAATGAGCAGTTCTTC.

Many counts were recorded for this clonotype. The CDR3 sequence: CASSQVGTYEQYF. The CDR3 coding sequence is TGTGCCAGCAGCCAAGTCGGGACCTACGAGCAGTACTTC. The chain uses TRBV3-1 and TRBJ2-7; possible D gene TRBD2, 5 bases. Per the germline V gene, CDR1 is LGHDT and CDR2 is YNNKEL (reference sequence). The CDR3 is made up of 13 amino acids. Trimming cost V 1 base and J 2 bases, with 6 bases left between them.

The chain is built from TRBV20-1 and TRBJ2-7, with D possibly matching TRBD2 (5 bases). The CDR3 has 15 residues. The germline gives CDR1 DFQATT, CDR2 SNEGSKA (reference sequence). Trimming removed 1 base from V and 0 bases from J, with 13 bases in between. CDR3 sequence (DNA): TGCAGTGCTAGAGCTACTAGGACCCCCTCCTACGAGCAGTACTTC. It translates to CSARATRTPSYEQYF.

This clonotype has only a few counts. Here the CDR3 reads CASSLLSTWRAEAFF. Here the CDR3 DNA reads TGTGCCAGCAGTCTCCTGTCCACGTGGAGGGCTGAAGCTTTCTTT. The V and J genes are TRBV12-3 or TRBV12-4 and TRBJ1-1; D is ambiguous. V dropped 5 bases and J dropped 6 bases, with 19 bases sitting between them. The CDR3 has 15 amino acids.

In this sample, this clonotype turned up many times. This sequence joins TRBV11-3 and TRBJ2-3; D perhaps matches TRBD2 (5 bases). V was pared by 4 bases and J by 5 bases, with 10 bases between. Germline V lookup: CDR1 SGHNT, CDR2 YENEEA. This CDR3 spans 13 amino acids. DNA of the CDR3: TGTGCCAGCAGCTCTAGACGGGAAGATACGCAGTATTTT. Translation: CASSSRREDTQYF.

This clonotype was seen repeatedly, ten times or more. V and J are TRBV11-2 and TRBJ2-2, with a possible D match to TRBD2 (5 bases). The CDR3 is made up of 14 amino acids. Germline lookup yields CDR1 SGHAT and CDR2 FQNNGV. V lost 3 bases and J 7 bases, leaving 12 bases between the germline ends. CDR3 protein: CASSLRRLVGELFF. The CDR3 DNA sequence: TGTGCCAGCAGCTTGAGGAGGCTCGTCGGGGAGCTGTTTTTT.

This clonotype was detected ten times or more. V gene TRBV5-1 combines with J gene TRBJ2-7; maybe TRBD2 (7 bases). The germline V and J ends were trimmed by 4 bases and 0 bases, with 14 bases remaining between them. The CDR3 spans 15 residues. CDR1 SGHRS and CDR2 YFSETQ come from the germline V gene. DNA of the CDR3: TGCGCCAGCAGCGTCGCGGGGGCCAGCTCCTACGAGCAGTACTTC. Protein product: CASSVAGASSYEQYF.

This clonotype was seen at least ten times. The genes are TRBV5-1 and TRBJ2-3; D might be TRBD1 (6 bases). Per the germline V gene, CDR1 is SGHRS and CDR2 is YFSETQ. The CDR3 has 14 amino acids. V dropped 4 bases and J dropped 0 bases, with 9 bases sitting between them. CDR3 sequence (DNA): TGCGCCAGCAGCATCGACAGGAGCACAGATACGCAGTATTTT. Translation gives CASSIDRSTDTQYF.